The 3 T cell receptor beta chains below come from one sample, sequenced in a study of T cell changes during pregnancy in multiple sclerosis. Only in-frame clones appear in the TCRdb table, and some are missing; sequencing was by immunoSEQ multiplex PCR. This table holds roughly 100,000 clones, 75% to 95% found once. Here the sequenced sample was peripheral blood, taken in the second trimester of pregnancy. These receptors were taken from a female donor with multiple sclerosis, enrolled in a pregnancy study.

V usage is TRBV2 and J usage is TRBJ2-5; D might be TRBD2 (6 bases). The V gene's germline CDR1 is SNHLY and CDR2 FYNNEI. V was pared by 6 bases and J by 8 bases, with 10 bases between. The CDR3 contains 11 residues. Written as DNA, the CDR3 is TGTGCCAGCAGCGCGGGGAAAACCCAGTACTTC. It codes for CASSAGKTQYF.

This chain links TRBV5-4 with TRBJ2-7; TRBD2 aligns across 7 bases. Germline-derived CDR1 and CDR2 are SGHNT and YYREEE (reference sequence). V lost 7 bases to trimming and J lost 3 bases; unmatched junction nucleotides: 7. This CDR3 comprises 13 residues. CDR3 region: CASGRRDYYEQYF. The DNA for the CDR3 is TGTGCCAGCGGCCGGAGGGACTACTACGAGCAGTACTTC.

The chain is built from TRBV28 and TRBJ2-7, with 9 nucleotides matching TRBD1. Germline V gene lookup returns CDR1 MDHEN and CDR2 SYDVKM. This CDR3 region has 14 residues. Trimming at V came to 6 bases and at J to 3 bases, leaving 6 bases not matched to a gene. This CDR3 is CASRPGTGHYEQYF. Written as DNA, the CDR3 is TGTGCCAGCAGACCCGGGACAGGGCACTACGAGCAGTACTTC.